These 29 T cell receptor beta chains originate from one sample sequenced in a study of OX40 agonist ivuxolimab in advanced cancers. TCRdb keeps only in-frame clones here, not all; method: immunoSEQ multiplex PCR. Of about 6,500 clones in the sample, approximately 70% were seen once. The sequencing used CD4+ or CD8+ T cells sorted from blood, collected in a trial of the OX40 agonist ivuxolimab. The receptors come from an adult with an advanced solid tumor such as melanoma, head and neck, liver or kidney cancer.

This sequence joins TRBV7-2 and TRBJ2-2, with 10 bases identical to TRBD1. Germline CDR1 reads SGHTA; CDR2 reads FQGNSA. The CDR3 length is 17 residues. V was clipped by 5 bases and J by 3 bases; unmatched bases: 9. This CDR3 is CASSGTSGTGDTGELFF. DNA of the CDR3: TGTGCCAGCAGCGGCACCTCCGGGACAGGGGACACCGGGGAGCTGTTTTTT.

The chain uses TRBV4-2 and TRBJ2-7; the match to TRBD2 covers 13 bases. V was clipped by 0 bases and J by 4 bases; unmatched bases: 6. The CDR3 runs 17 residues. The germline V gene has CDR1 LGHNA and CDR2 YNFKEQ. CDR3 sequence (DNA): TGTGCCAGCAGCCAAGACTTACTAGCGGGAGGGCCGTACGAGCAGTACTTC. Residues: CASSQDLLAGGPYEQYF.

CDR3 bases: TGCGCCAGCAGAGGGGTGGGGACACGACTCACCGGGGAGCTGTTTTTT. Its protein is CASRGVGTRLTGELFF. The V gene is TRBV5-1, the J gene TRBJ2-2; tentatively, D is TRBD1 (6 bases). Germline V gene data show CDR1 as SGHRS and CDR2 as YFSETQ. This CDR3 has 16 residues. V lost 5 bases and J 4 bases, leaving 18 bases between the germline ends.

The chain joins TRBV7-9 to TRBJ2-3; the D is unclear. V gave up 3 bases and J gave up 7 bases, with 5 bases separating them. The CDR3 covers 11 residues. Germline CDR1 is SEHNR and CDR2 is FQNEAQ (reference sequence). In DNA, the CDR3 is TGTGCCAGCAGCTTGAAATATACGCAGTATTTT. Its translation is CASSLKYTQYF.

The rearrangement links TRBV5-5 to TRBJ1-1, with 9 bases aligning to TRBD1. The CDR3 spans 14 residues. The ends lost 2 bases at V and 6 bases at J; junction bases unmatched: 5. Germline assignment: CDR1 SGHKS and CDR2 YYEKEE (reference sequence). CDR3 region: CASSFPGQGSEAFF. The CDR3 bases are TGTGCCAGCAGCTTCCCGGGACAGGGCTCTGAAGCTTTCTTT.

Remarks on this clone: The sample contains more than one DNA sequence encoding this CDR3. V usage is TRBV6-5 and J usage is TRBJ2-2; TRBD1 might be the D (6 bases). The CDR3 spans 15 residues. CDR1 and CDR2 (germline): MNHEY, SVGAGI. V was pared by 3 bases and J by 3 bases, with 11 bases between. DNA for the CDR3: TGTGCCAGCAGTTATAGTGGGGGCGACACCGGGGAGCTGTTTTTT. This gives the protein CASSYSGGDTGELFF.

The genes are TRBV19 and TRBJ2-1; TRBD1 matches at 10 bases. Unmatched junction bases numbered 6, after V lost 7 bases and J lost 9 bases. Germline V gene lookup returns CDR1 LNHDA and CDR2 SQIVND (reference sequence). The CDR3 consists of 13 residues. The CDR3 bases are TGTGCCAGTAACGACAGGGGGCATAGTGAGCAGTTCTTC. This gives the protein CASNDRGHSEQFF.

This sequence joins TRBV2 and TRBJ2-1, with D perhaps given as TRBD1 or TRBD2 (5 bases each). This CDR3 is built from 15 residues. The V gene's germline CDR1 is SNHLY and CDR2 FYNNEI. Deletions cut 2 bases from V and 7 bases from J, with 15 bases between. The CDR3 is CASSEPGTDINEQFF. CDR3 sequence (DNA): TGTGCCAGCAGTGAACCCGGGACGGACATTAATGAGCAGTTCTTC.

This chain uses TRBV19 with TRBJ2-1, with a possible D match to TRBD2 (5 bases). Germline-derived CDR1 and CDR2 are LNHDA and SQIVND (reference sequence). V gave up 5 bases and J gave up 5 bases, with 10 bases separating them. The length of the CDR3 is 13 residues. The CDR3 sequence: CASSVGIHNEQFF. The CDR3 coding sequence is TGTGCCAGTAGTGTCGGGATCCACAATGAGCAGTTCTTC.

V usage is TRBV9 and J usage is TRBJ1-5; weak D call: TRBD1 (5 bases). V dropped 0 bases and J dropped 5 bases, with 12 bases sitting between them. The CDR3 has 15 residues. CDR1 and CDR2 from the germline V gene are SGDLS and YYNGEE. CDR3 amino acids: CASSVEGRVHQPQHF. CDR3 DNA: TGTGCCAGCAGCGTAGAGGGCAGGGTACATCAGCCCCAGCATTTT.

The CDR3: CASSSPTSSSSYEQYF. DNA for the CDR3: TGCGCCAGCAGCTCCCCGACTTCCTCTAGCTCCTACGAGCAGTACTTC. V is TRBV5-1 and J is TRBJ2-7; D gene ambiguous. The CDR3 has 16 amino acids. Germline V gene lookup returns CDR1 SGHRS and CDR2 YFSETQ. The germline V and J ends were trimmed by 3 bases and 0 bases, with 16 bases remaining between them.

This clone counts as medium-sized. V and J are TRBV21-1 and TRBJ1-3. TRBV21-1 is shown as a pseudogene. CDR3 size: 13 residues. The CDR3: CASSKSSGNTIYF. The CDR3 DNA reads TGTGCCAGCAGCAAGAGCTCTGGAAACACCATATATTTT.

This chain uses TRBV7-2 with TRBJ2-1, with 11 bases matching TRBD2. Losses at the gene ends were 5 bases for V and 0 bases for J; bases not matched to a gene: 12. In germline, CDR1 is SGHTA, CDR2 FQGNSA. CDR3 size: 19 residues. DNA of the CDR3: TGTGCCAGCAGCCGAGGGACTAGCGGTCTTCTAAGCTCCTACAATGAGCAGTTCTTC. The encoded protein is CASSRGTSGLLSSYNEQFF.

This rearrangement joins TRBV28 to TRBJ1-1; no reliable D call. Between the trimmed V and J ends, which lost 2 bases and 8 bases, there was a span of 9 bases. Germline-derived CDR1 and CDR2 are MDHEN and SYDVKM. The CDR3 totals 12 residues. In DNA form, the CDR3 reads TGTGCCAGCAGTTTAGACGGGTGGGAAGCTTTCTTT. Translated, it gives CASSLDGWEAFF. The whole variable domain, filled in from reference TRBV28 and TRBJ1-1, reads DVKVTQSSRYLVKRTGEKVFLECVQDMDHENMFWYRQDPGLGLRLIYFSYDVKMKEKGDIPEGYSVSREKKERFSLILESASTNQTSMYLCASSLDGWEAFFGQGTRLTVV.

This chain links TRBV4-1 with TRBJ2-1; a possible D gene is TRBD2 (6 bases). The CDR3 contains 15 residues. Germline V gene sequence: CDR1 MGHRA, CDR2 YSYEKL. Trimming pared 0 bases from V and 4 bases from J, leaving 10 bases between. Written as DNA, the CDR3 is TGCGCCAGCAGCCAAGAAGGGACTTATTACAATGAGCAGTTCTTC. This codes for CASSQEGTYYNEQFF.

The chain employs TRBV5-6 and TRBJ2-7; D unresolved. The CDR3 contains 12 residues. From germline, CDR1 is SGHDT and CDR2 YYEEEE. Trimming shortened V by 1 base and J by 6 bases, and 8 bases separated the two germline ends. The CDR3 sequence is CASSLMGLEQYF. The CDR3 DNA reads TGTGCCAGCAGCTTGATGGGTCTCGAGCAGTACTTC.

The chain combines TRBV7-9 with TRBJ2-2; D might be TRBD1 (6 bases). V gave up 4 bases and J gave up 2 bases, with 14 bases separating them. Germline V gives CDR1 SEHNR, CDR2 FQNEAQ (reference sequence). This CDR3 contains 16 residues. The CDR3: CASSSSGTRNTGELFF. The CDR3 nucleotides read TGTGCCAGCAGCTCCTCAGGGACACGTAACACCGGGGAGCTGTTTTTT.

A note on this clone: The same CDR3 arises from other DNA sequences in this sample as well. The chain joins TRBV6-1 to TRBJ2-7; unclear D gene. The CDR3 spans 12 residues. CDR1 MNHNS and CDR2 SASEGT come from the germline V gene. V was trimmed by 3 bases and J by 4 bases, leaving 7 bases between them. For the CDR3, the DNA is TGTGCCAGCAGTGAGAGCTCTTACGAGCAGTACTTC. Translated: CASSESSYEQYF.

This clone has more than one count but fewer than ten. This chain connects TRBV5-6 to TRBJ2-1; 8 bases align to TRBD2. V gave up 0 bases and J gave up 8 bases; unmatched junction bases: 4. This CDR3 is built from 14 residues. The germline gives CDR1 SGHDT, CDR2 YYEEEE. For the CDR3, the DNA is TGTGCCAGCAGCTTGGGGACTAGCCTCCATGAGCAGTTCTTC. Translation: CASSLGTSLHEQFF.

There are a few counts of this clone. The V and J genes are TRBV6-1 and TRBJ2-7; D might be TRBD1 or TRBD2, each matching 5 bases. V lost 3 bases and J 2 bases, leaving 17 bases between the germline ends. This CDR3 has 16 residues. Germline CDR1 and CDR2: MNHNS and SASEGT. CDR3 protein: CASSEGMGDRAYEQYF. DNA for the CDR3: TGTGCCAGCAGTGAGGGGATGGGAGACAGAGCCTACGAGCAGTACTTC.

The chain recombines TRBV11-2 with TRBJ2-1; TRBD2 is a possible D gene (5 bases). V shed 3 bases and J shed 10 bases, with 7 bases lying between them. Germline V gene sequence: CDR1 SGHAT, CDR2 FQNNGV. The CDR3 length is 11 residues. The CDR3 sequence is CASSLGAEQFF. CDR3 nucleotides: TGTGCCAGCAGCTTGGGAGCCGAGCAGTTCTTC.

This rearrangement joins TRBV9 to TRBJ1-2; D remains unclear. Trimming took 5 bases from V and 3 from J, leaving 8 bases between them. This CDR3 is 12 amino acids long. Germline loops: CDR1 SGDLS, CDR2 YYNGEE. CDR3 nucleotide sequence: TGTGCCAGCAGAGACGTGTACTATGGCTACACCTTC. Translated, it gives CASRDVYYGYTF. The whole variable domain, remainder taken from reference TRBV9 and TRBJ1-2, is DSGVTQTPKHLITATGQRVTLRCSPRSGDLSVYWYQQSLDQGLQFLIQYYNGEERAKGNILERFSAQQFPDLHSELNLSSLELGDSALYFCASRDVYYGYTFGSGTRLTVV.

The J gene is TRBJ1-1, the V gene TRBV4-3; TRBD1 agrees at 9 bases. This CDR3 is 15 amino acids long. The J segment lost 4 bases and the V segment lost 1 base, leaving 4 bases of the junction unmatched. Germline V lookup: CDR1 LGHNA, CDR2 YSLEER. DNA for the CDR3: TGCGCCAGCAGCCAAGGGGACAGGGTCTCCACTGAAGCTTTCTTT. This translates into CASSQGDRVSTEAFF.

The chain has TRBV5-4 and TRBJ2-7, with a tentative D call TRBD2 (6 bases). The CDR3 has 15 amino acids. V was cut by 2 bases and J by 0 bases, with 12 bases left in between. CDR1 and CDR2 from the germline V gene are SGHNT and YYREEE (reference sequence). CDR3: CASSLGGDRSYEQYF. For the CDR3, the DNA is TGTGCCAGCAGCTTAGGAGGGGACCGCTCCTACGAGCAGTACTTC.

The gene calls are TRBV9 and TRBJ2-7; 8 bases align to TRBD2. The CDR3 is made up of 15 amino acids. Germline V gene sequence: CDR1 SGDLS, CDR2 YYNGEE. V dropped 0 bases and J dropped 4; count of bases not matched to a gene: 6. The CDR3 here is CASSVGSGGVYEQYF. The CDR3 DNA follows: TGTGCCAGCAGCGTAGGGTCGGGAGGGGTATACGAGCAGTACTTC. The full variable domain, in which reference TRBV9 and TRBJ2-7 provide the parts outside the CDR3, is DSGVTQTPKHLITATGQRVTLRCSPRSGDLSVYWYQQSLDQGLQFLIQYYNGEERAKGNILERFSAQQFPDLHSELNLSSLELGDSALYFCASSVGSGGVYEQYFGPGTRLTVT.

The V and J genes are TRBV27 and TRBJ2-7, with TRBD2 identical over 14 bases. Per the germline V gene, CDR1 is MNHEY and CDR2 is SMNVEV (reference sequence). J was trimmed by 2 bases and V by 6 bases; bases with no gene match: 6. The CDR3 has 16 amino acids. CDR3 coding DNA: TGTGCCAGCAGCTCTGGGACTAGCGGGAGCCCCTACGAGCAGTACTTC. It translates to CASSSGTSGSPYEQYF.

CDR3 DNA: TGTGCCAGCAGTTACTTGGGGACAGGGGAAGAGACCCAGTACTTC. Protein product: CASSYLGTGEETQYF. This chain joins TRBV6-9 and TRBJ2-5; 10 nucleotides agree with TRBD1. The CDR3 totals 15 residues. Looked up from germline, CDR1 is MNHGY and CDR2 is SVAAGI. The junction had 4 bases not matched to a gene; V was cut back by 3 bases and J by 3 bases.

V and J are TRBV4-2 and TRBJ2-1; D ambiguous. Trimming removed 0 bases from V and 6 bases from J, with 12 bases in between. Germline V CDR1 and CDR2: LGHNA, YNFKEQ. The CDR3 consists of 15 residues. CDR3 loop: CASSQDLGRINEQFF. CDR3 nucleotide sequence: TGTGCCAGCAGCCAAGATCTTGGACGGATCAATGAGCAGTTCTTC.

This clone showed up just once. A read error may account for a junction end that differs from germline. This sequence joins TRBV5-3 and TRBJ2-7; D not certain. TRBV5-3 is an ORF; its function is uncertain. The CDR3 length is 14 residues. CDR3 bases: TGTGCCAGCAGCTTGGACGGAATCTCCTACGAGCAGTACTTC. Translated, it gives CASSLDGISYEQYF.